This T cell receptor (beta chain) originates from a study of T cells after yellow fever vaccination. Study background: The authors prepared low-cell-number fractions using SMART-Seq v4 Ultra Low Input.

V lost 4 bases and J 2 bases, leaving 12 bases between the germline ends. The CDR3 loop spans 15 amino acids. Germline CDR1 is DFQATT and CDR2 is SNEGSKA (reference sequence). TCRdb recomputed calls from the 5' RACE reads with MiXCR, one row per CDR3 protein. The table has a few hundred thousand distinct CDR3 sequences, around 20% seen once; the top ten hold 15% to 20%. Study outcomes and limitations: Most clones from primary vaccination resurfaced after the booster (around 97% CD4, over 85% CD8).

This clonotype has just a few counts. Its antigen remains unknown. The TCR comes from a man younger than 30 who received the YFV17D yellow fever vaccine. This sequence joins TRBV20-1 and TRBJ2-6; D ambiguous. Specimen: PBMCs, collected before the yellow fever booster vaccination. CDR3 loop: CSATPWAPGANVLTF. The CDR3 DNA sequence: TGCAGTGCTACTCCTTGGGCGCCTGGGGCCAACGTCCTGACTTTC.